Shown below are 23 T cell receptor beta chains from a single sample sequenced in a study of blood T cell repertoires in COVID-19. Generated by immunoSEQ multiplex PCR, the TCRdb table keeps only in-frame clones and is missing some. The sample carries 150,000 to 200,000 clones, more than 85% recorded once. Sequencing used peripheral blood. The receptors were gathered from a middle-aged man with acute or convalescent COVID-19.

This chain links TRBV7-9 with TRBJ1-6; D may be TRBD1 (5 bases). Trimming pared 3 bases from V and 7 bases from J, leaving 10 bases between. CDR3 length: 14 amino acids. Germline lookup yields CDR1 SEHNR and CDR2 FQNEAQ (reference sequence). The CDR3 DNA reads as TGTGCCAGCAGCTTTCCAGGGCAAAATTCACCCCTCCACTTT. This sequence encodes CASSFPGQNSPLHF.

The CDR3 region has the DNA TGTGCCAGCAGTTTGGCCCCCGGGCTAGCGGGAGAGAAGCCATACAATGAGCAGTTCTTC. This encodes CASSLAPGLAGEKPYNEQFF. The chain carries TRBV27 and TRBJ2-1; TRBD2 agrees at 10 bases. The CDR3 has 20 amino acids. V lost 3 bases and J lost 4; bases outside the gene matches: 18. The V gene's germline CDR1 is MNHEY and CDR2 SMNVEV (reference sequence).

This sequence joins TRBV10-3 and TRBJ2-5, with 9 bases that match TRBD2. Trimming took 6 bases from V and 0 from J; bases not matched to a gene: 5. Germline values: CDR1 ENHRY, CDR2 SYGVKD. The CDR3 is 15 amino acids. CDR3 residues: CAISKTSGYQETQYF. In DNA, the CDR3 is TGTGCCATCAGCAAGACTAGCGGATACCAAGAGACCCAGTACTTC.

The chain recombines TRBV28 with TRBJ1-2; 8 nucleotides line up with TRBD1. V lost 7 bases to trimming and J lost 6 bases; unmatched junction nucleotides: 7. Germline V gene sequence: CDR1 MDHEN, CDR2 SYDVKM. The CDR3 covers 13 residues. CDR3 sequence: CASNLRGLDGYTF. The DNA of the CDR3 is TGTGCCAGCAACCTCAGGGGGCTTGATGGCTACACCTTC.

The chain employs TRBV6-1 and TRBJ1-2; D is unclear. In germline, CDR1 is MNHNS, CDR2 SASEGT. The CDR3 runs to 13 residues. Trimming pared 3 bases from V and 8 bases from J, leaving 13 bases between. The CDR3 here is CASSDRPSHGYTF. The CDR3, as DNA: TGTGCCAGCAGTGACAGGCCCTCCCACGGCTACACCTTC.

This sequence joins TRBV6-2 or TRBV6-3 and TRBJ1-5; 9 nucleotides align to TRBD1. V gave up 6 bases and J gave up 10 bases; unmatched junction bases: 7. This CDR3 has 13 residues. Germline loops: CDR1 MNHEY, CDR2 SVGEGT. As DNA, the CDR3 is TGTGCCAGCAGCCTGGACAGGGGAAACCCCCAGCATTTT. Translating it yields CASSLDRGNPQHF.

J is TRBJ1-1 and V is TRBV2; D is ambiguous. Germline assignment: CDR1 SNHLY and CDR2 FYNNEI. V lost 4 bases to trimming and J lost 5 bases, with 11 bases between them. The CDR3 covers 13 residues. The CDR3 is CASSVQVITEAFF. The CDR3 region has the DNA TGTGCCAGCAGTGTCCAGGTAATTACTGAAGCTTTCTTT.

The chain uses TRBV5-8 and TRBJ2-3, with D perhaps matching TRBD2 (6 bases). V was cut by 4 bases and J by 2 bases, with 14 bases left in between. Germline CDR1 SGHTS, CDR2 YDEGEE. This CDR3 is 15 amino acids long. For the CDR3, the DNA is TGTGCCAGCAGCCGGCTTGGGGGGAACACAGATACGCAGTATTTT. Encoded protein: CASSRLGGNTDTQYF.

This sequence joins TRBV10-2 and TRBJ2-5, with 8 bases matching TRBD2. The ends lost 4 bases at V and 5 bases at J; junction bases unmatched: 12. The CDR3 has 16 residues. Germline V gives CDR1 WSHSY, CDR2 SAAADI. As DNA, the CDR3 is TGCGCCAGCAGTGTCGGGCGGGGGGTCCCATGGGAGACCCAGTACTTC. Translation: CASSVGRGVPWETQYF.

V gene TRBV3-1 (or the pseudogene TRBV3-2) combines with J gene TRBJ2-1; TRBD1 matches 7 bases. The CDR3 consists of 13 residues. V shed 2 bases, J shed 8 bases, and the junction held 3 bases outside the gene matches. The germline gives CDR1 LGHDT, CDR2 YNNKEL (reference sequence). Here the CDR3 DNA reads TGTGCCAGCAGCCAAACAGGGGCCCATGAGCAGTTCTTC. This encodes CASSQTGAHEQFF.

This sequence joins TRBV29-1 and TRBJ2-5; D gene uncertain. Trimming stripped 4 bases from V and 0 bases from J, with 9 bases between. Germline V lookup: CDR1 SQVTM, CDR2 ANQGSEA. CDR3 length: 13 residues. The CDR3 DNA reads TGCAGCGTTGCAGATTCTTACCAAGAGACCCAGTACTTC. It specifies CSVADSYQETQYF.

This chain connects TRBV19 to TRBJ1-1; D not resolved. This CDR3 comprises 14 residues. Trimming stripped 4 bases from V and 1 base from J, with 10 bases between. Germline CDR1 is LNHDA and CDR2 is SQIVND (reference sequence). The CDR3 nucleotides are TGTGCCAGTAGTACGTTATTTCCGAACACTGAAGCTTTCTTT. Encoded protein: CASSTLFPNTEAFF.

This chain links TRBV14 with TRBJ1-6, with 9 bases that match TRBD1. CDR1 SGHDN and CDR2 FVKESK come from the germline V gene. This CDR3 region has 15 residues. V shed 4 bases and J 6 bases; nucleotides not matched to a gene: 4. The chain's CDR3 is CASSLQTGGNSPLHF. CDR3 coding DNA: TGTGCCAGCAGCCTACAGACAGGGGGTAATTCACCCCTCCACTTT. The complete variable domain, with remaining parts taken from reference TRBV14 and TRBJ1-6, reads EAGVTQFPSHSVIEKGQTVTLRCDPISGHDNLYWYRRVMGKEIKFLLHFVKESKQDESGMPNNRFLAERTGGTYSTLKVQPAELEDSGVYFCASSLQTGGNSPLHFGNGTRLTVT.

The chain recombines TRBV5-1 with TRBJ1-4; D gene uncertain. Germline V gene lookup returns CDR1 SGHRS and CDR2 YFSETQ. There are 14 residues in the CDR3. Trimming left V 1 base short and J 0 bases short, with 4 bases between. CDR3 residues: CASSLSATNEKLFF. The CDR3 DNA is TGCGCCAGCAGCTTGTCCGCAACTAATGAAAAACTGTTTTTT.

V is TRBV27 and J is TRBJ1-5; TRBD1 agrees at 9 bases. The CDR3 is made up of 15 amino acids. Germline V lookup: CDR1 MNHEY, CDR2 SMNVEV (reference sequence). The V segment lost 6 bases and the J segment 5 bases; nucleotides outside the gene matches: 8. This CDR3 is CASSPGQGRYQPQHF. CDR3 in DNA: TGTGCCAGCAGCCCCGGACAGGGGCGATATCAGCCCCAGCATTTT.

The chain has TRBV4-1 and TRBJ2-1, with 9 bases aligning to TRBD1. Germline V CDR1 and CDR2: MGHRA, YSYEKL. This CDR3 is built from 15 residues. The trim removed 1 base at V and 3 bases at J, leaving 1 base unmatched. This CDR3 reads CASSQGQGVYNEQFF. The CDR3 nucleotides read TGCGCCAGCAGCCAAGGACAGGGGGTCTACAATGAGCAGTTCTTC.

The V gene is TRBV3-1 (or the pseudogene TRBV3-2), the J gene TRBJ1-2; a weak D match, TRBD1 (5 bases). The germline gives CDR1 LGHDT, CDR2 YNNKEL (reference sequence). CDR3 size: 13 residues. The germline V and J ends were trimmed by 3 bases and 6 bases, with 11 bases remaining between them. CDR3 coding DNA: TGTGCCAGCAGCCAGTCAGGGCCCGATGGCTACACCTTC. Protein: CASSQSGPDGYTF.

The chain carries TRBV28 and TRBJ1-4; D gene unclear. This CDR3 region has 13 residues. V was trimmed by 10 bases and J by 5 bases, leaving 14 bases between them. CDR1 and CDR2 (germline): MDHEN, SYDVKM. CDR3 sequence (DNA): TGTGCCACCCTTGAGGGTGACAATGAAAAACTGTTTTTT. This translates into CATLEGDNEKLFF.

V and J are TRBV19 and TRBJ2-1, with D possibly TRBD1 on 6 matching bases. Trimming took 5 bases from V and 2 from J, leaving 13 bases between them. Germline V gene sequence: CDR1 LNHDA, CDR2 SQIVND (reference sequence). The CDR3 is 15 residues long. The CDR3 sequence is CASSPGHSTYNEQFF. The CDR3 bases are TGTGCCAGTAGTCCGGGACATTCAACCTACAATGAGCAGTTCTTC.

This chain uses TRBV4-1 with TRBJ2-7; 7 bases line up with TRBD1. Germline V CDR1 and CDR2: MGHRA, YSYEKL. Losses at the gene ends were 5 bases for V and 0 bases for J; bases not matched to a gene: 7. The CDR3 runs 15 residues. The CDR3 sequence: CASSGPGQNSYEQYF. The CDR3 nucleotides are TGCGCCAGCAGCGGACCGGGACAGAACTCCTACGAGCAGTACTTC.

The chain uses TRBV19 and TRBJ2-7, with TRBD2 as a possible D gene (7 bases). The germline V gene has CDR1 LNHDA and CDR2 SQIVND (reference sequence). The V end lost 3 bases, the J end lost 2 bases, and 8 bases lay between the germline ends. This CDR3 has 13 residues. CDR3 coding DNA: TGTGCCAGTAGTATGGGGGGGCCCTACGAGCAGTACGTC. This encodes CASSMGGPYEQYV.

This chain uses TRBV18 with TRBJ2-1, with a possible D match to TRBD1 (5 bases). The germline V gene encodes CDR1 KGHSH and CDR2 LQKENI. The CDR3 has 13 residues. V lost 2 bases and J lost 9, with 11 bases in between. The CDR3 spells CASSPIEGVEQFF. The CDR3 DNA sequence: TGTGCCAGCTCACCAATCGAAGGGGTTGAGCAGTTCTTC.

The CDR3 here is CASSMPWGGSPLHF. The CDR3 DNA reads as TGTGCCAGTAGTATGCCCTGGGGGGGTTCACCCCTCCACTTT. The chain has TRBV19 and TRBJ1-6, with a tentative D call TRBD1 (5 bases). Trimming shortened V by 3 bases and J by 9 bases, and 12 bases separated the two germline ends. Germline V gene lookup returns CDR1 LNHDA and CDR2 SQIVND (reference sequence). This CDR3 spans 14 amino acids. Full variable domain (outside the CDR3, taken from reference TRBV19 and TRBJ1-6): DGGITQSPKYLFRKEGQNVTLSCEQNLNHDAMYWYRQDPGQGLRLIYYSQIVNDFQKGDIAEGYSVSREKKESFPLTVTSAQKNPTAFYLCASSMPWGGSPLHFGNGTRLTVT.